This T cell receptor (beta chain) was obtained from a study of T-cell reconstitution after alpha-beta-depleted transplantation in children. J lost 0 bases, V lost 3 bases, and 29 bases had no gene match. The CDR3 length is 24 residues. Unique molecular identifiers were incorporated when the TCRbeta library was constructed. Each CDR3 protein is one row after TCRdb ran MiXCR on the PCR reads. The table includes 450,000 to 600,000 distinct CDR3 sequences, 32% detected once. This specimen consisted of PBMCs from the stem cell graft donor, obtained from the stem cell graft. V is TRBV7-1 and J is TRBJ2-3; 8 positions match TRBD2. TRBV7-1 is an ORF for which the function is uncertain. The TCR comes from a human donor who donated a stem cell graft to a child with aplastic anemia. CDR3: CASSSQRTSQTNHKHPVSTDTQYF. The CDR3 DNA follows: TGTGCCAGCAGCTCCCAGAGGACTAGCCAAACGAATCATAAACACCCAGTGAGCACAGATACGCAGTATTTT.